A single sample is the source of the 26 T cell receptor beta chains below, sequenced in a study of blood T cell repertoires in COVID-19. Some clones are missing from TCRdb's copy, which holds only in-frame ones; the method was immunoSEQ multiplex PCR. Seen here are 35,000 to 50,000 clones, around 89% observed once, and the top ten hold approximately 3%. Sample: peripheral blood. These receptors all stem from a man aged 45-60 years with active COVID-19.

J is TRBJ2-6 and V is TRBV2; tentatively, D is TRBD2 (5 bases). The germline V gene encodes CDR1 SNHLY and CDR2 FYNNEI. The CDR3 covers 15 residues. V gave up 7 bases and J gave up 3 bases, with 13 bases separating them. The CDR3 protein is CASTIGKGGANVLTF. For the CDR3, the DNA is TGTGCCAGCACGATCGGGAAGGGTGGGGCCAACGTCCTGACTTTC.

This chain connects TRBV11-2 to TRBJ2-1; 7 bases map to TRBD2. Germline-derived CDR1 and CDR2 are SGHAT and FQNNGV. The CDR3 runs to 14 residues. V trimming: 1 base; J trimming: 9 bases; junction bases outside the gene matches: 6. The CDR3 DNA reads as TGTGCCAGCAGCTTAGGCAGGGCTAGCGGTGAGCAGTTCTTC. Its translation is CASSLGRASGEQFF.

The CDR3, as DNA: TGTGCCAGCTCCGCCGCGAGGTTTCCTTCCACCGGGGAGCTGTTTTTT. It specifies CASSAARFPSTGELFF. This chain uses TRBV9 with TRBJ2-2; D remains ambiguous. Trimming left V 7 bases short and J 4 bases short, with 20 bases between. The CDR3 has 16 amino acids. CDR1 is SGDLS, CDR2 YYNGEE, per germline. Using reference TRBV9 and TRBJ2-2 for the parts outside the CDR3, the full variable domain is DSGVTQTPKHLITATGQRVTLRCSPRSGDLSVYWYQQSLDQGLQFLIQYYNGEERAKGNILERFSAQQFPDLHSELNLSSLELGDSALYFCASSAARFPSTGELFFGEGSRLTVL.

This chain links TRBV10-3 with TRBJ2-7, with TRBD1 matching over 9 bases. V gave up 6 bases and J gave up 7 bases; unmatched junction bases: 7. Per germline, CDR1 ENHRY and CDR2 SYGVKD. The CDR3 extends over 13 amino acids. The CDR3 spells CAISETGGREQYF. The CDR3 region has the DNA TGTGCCATCAGCGAGACAGGGGGGCGGGAGCAGTACTTC.

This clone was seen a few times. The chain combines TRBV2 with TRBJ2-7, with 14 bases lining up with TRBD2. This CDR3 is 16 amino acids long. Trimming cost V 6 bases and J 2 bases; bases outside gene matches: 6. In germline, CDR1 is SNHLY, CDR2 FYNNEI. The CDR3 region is CASSRLAGGKTYEQYF. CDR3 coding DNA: TGTGCCAGCAGCCGACTAGCGGGGGGGAAGACCTACGAGCAGTACTTC.

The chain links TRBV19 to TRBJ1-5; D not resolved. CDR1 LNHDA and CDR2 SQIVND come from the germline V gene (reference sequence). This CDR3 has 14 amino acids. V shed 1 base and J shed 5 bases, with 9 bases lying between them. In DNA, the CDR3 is TGTGCCAGTAGTATAGTGTCGGGGTATCAGCCCCAGCATTTT. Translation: CASSIVSGYQPQHF.

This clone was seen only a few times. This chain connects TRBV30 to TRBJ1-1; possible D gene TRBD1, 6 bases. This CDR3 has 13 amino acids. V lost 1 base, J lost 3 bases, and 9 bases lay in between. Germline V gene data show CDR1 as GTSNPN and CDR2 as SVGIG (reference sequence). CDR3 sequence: CAWSGTGYTEAFF. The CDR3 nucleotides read TGTGCCTGGAGTGGAACAGGGTACACTGAAGCTTTCTTT.

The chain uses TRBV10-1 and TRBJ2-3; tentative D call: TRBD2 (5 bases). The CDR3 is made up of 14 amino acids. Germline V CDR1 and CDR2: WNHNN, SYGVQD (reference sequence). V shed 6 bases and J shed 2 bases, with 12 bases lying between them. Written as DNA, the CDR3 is TGCGCCAGCAGCGCCGGACTGACCACAGATACGCAGTATTTT. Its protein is CASSAGLTTDTQYF.

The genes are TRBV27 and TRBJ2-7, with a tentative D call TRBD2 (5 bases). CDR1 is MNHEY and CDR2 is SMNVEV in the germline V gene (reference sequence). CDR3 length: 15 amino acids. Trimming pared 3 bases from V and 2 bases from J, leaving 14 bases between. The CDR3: CASSFNPAATYEQYF. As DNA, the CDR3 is TGTGCCAGCAGTTTTAATCCAGCGGCAACCTACGAGCAGTACTTC.

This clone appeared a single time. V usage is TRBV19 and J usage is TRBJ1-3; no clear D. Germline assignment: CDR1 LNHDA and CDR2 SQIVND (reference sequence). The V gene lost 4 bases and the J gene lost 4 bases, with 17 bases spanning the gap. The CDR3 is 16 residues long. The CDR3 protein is CASSRAIPSAGNTIYF. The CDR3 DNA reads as TGTGCCAGTAGTAGGGCAATACCCTCGGCAGGAAACACCATATATTTT.

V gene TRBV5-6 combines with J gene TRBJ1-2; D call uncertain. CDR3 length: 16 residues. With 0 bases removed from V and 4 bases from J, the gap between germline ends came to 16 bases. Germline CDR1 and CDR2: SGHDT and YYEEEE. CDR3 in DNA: TGTGCCAGCAGCTTGGCCGGGCGGACTCTTGGCTATGGCTACACCTTC. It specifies CASSLAGRTLGYGYTF.

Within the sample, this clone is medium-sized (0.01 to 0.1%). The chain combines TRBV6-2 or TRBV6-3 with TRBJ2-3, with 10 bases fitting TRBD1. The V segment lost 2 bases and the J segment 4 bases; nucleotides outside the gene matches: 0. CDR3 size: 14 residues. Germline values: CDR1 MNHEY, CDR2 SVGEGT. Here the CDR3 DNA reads TGTGCCAGCAGTTACGGGACAGGGGCAGATACGCAGTATTTT. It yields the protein CASSYGTGADTQYF.

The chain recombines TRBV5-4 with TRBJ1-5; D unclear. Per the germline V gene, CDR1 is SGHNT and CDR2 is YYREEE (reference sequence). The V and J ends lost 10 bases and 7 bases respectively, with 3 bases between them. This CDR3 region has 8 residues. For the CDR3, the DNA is TGTGCCGTACAGCCCCAGCATTTT. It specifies CAVQPQHF.

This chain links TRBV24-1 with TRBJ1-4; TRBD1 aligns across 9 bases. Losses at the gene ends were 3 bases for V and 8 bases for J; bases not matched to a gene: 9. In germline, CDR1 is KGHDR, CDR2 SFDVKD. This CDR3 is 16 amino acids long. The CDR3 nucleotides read TGTGCCACCAGTGATCCCGCGGGACAGGGAAAAGAAAAACTGTTTTTT. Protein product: CATSDPAGQGKEKLFF.

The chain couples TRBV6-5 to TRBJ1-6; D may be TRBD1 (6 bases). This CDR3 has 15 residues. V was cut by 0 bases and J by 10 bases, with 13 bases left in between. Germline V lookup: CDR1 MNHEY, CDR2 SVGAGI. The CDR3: CASSYSRGRDSPLHF. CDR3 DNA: TGTGCCAGCAGTTACTCGCGGGGGCGTGACTCACCCCTCCACTTT.

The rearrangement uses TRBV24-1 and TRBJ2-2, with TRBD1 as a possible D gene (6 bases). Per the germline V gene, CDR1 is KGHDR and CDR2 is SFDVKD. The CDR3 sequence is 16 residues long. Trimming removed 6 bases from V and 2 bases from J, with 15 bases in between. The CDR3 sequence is CATSPGTLTNTGELFF. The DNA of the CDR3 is TGTGCCACCAGTCCCGGGACACTTACAAACACCGGGGAGCTGTTTTTT.

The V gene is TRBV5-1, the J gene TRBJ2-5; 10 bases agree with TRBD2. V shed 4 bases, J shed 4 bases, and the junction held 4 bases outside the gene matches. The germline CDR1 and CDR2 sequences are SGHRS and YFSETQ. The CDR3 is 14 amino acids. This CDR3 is CASSRSGGAETQYF. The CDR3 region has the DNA TGCGCCAGCAGCAGAAGCGGGGGGGCAGAGACCCAGTACTTC.

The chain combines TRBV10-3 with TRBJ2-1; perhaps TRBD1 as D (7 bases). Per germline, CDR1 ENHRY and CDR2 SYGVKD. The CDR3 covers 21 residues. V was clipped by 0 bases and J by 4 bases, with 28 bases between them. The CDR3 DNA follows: TGTGCCATCAGTGAGTCGACTGGCGTCGCAGGGGGGTACCTCGGGTACAATGAGCAGTTCTTC. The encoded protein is CAISESTGVAGGYLGYNEQFF.

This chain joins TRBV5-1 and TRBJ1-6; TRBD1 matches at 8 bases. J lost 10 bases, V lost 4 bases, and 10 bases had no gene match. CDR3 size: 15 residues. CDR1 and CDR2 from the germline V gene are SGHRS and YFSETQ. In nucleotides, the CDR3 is TGCGCCAGCAGCAACAGGGGGGACAACAGCTCACCCCTCCACTTT. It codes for CASSNRGDNSSPLHF.

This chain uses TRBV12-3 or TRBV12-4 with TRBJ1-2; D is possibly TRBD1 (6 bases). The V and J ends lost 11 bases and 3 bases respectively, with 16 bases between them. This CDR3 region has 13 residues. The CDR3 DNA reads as TGTGCCTGCACCATTGAGGGGGACTATGGCTACACCTTC. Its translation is CACTIEGDYGYTF.

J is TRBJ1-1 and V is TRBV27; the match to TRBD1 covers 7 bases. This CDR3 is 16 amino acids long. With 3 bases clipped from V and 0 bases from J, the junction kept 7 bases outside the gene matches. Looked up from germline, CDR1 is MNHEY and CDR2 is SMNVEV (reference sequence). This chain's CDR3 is CASSFHSTGLNTEAFF. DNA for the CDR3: TGTGCCAGCAGTTTCCACTCGACAGGGCTGAACACTGAAGCTTTCTTT.

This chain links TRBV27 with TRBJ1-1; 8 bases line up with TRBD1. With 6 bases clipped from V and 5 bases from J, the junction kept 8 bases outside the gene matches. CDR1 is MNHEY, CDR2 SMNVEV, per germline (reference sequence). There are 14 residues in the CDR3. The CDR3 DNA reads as TGTGCCAGCAGCCAACAGGGGGGTCGGACTGAAGCTTTCTTT. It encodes CASSQQGGRTEAFF.

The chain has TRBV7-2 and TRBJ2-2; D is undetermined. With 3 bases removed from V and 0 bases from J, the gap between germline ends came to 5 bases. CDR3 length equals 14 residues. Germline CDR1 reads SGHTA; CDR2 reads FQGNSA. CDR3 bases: TGTGCCAGCAGCTTCGAGGCGAACACCGGGGAGCTGTTTTTT. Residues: CASSFEANTGELFF.

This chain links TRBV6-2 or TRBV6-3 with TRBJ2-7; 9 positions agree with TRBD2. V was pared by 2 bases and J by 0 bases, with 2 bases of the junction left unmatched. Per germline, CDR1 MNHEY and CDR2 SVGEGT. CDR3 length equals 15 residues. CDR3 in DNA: TGTGCCAGCAGTTACATGCGGGGGGGCTCCTACGAGCAGTACTTC. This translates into CASSYMRGGSYEQYF.

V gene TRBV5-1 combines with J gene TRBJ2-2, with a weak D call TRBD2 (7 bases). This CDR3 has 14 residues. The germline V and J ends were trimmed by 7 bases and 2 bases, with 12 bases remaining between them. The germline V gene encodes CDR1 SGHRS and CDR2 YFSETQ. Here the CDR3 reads CASGRGRNTGELFF. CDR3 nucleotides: TGCGCCAGCGGGCGGGGGCGAAACACCGGGGAGCTGTTTTTT.

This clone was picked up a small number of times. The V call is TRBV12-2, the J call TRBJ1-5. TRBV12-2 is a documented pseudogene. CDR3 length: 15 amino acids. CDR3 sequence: CASRSPEDSNQPQHF. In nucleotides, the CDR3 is TGTGCAAGTCGCTCACCAGAGGATAGCAATCAGCCCCAGCATTTT.